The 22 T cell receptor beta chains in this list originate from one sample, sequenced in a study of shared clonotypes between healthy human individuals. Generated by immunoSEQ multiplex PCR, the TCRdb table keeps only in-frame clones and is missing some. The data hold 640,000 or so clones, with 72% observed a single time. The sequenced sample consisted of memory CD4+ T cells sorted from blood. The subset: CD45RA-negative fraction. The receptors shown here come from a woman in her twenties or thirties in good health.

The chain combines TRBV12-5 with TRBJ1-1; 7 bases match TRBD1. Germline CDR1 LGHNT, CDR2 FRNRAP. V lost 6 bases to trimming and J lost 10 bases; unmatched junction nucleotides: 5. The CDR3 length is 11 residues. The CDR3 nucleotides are TGTGCTAGTGGATCGACAGGGCGAGCTTTCTTT. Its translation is CASGSTGRAFF.

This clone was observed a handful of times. The CDR3 DNA follows: TGTGCCAGCAGCTTCCGAGCGGGCCTGACCTACGAGCAGTACTTC. It codes for CASSFRAGLTYEQYF. The rearrangement joins TRBV11-2 to TRBJ2-7, with D perhaps matching TRBD2 (6 bases). The CDR3 has 15 residues. Germline-derived CDR1 and CDR2 are SGHAT and FQNNGV. The V end lost 3 bases, the J end lost 2 bases, and 14 bases lay between the germline ends. The full variable domain, in which reference TRBV11-2 and TRBJ2-7 provide the parts outside the CDR3, is EAGVAQSPRYKIIEKRQSVAFWCNPISGHATLYWYQQILGQGPKLLIQFQNNGVVDDSQLPKDRFSAERLKGVDSTLKIQPAKLEDSAVYLCASSFRAGLTYEQYFGPGTRLTVT.

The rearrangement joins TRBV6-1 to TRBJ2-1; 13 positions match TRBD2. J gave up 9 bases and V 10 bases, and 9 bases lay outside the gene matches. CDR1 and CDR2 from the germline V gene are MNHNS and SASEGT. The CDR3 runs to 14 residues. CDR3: CATPRTSGRGEQFF. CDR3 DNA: TGTGCCACCCCCCGGACTAGCGGGAGAGGTGAGCAGTTCTTC.

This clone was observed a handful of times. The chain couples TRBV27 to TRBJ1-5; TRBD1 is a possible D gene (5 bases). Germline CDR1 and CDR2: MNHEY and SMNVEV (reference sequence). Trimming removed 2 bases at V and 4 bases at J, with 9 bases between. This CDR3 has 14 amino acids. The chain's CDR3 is CASSLGPGNQPQHF. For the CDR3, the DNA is TGTGCCAGCAGTTTAGGGCCAGGGAATCAGCCCCAGCATTTT.

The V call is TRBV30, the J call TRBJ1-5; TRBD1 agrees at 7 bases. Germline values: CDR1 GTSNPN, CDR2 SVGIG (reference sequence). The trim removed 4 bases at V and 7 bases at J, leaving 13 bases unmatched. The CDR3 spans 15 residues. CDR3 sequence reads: CAWTYPDRSGQPQHF. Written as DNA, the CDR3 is TGTGCCTGGACCTATCCGGACAGGTCCGGCCAGCCCCAGCATTTT.

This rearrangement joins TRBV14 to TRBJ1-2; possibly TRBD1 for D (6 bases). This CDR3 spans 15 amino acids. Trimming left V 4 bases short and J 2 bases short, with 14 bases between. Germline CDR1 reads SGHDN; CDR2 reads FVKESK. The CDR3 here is CASSPVRGWNYGYTF. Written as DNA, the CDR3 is TGTGCCAGCAGCCCCGTTAGGGGGTGGAACTATGGCTACACCTTC.

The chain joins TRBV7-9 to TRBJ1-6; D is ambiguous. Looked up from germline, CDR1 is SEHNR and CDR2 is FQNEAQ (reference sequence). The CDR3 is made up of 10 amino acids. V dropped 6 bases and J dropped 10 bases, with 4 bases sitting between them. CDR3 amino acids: CASRYSPLHF. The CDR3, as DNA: TGTGCCAGCAGATACTCACCCCTCCACTTT.

CDR3 in amino acids: CASMKSRAFF. The DNA for the CDR3 is TGTGCCAGCATGAAGTCTCGAGCTTTCTTT. The rearrangement joins TRBV6-1 to TRBJ1-1, with unresolved D. In germline, CDR1 is MNHNS, CDR2 SASEGT. The V gene lost 7 bases and the J gene lost 10 bases, with 10 bases spanning the gap. The CDR3 has 10 amino acids.

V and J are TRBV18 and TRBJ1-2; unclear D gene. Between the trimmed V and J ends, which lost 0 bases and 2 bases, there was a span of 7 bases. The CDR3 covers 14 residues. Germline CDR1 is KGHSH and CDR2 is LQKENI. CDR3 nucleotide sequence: TGTGCCAGCTCACCACCGTTCCCCAACTATGGCTACACCTTC. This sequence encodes CASSPPFPNYGYTF.

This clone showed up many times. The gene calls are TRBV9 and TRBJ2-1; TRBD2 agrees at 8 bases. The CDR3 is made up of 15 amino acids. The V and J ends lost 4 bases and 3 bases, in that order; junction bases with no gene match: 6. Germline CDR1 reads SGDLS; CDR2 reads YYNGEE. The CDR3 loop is CASSSSGSGYNEQFF. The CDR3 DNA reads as TGTGCCAGCAGCTCCAGCGGGAGTGGCTACAATGAGCAGTTCTTC.

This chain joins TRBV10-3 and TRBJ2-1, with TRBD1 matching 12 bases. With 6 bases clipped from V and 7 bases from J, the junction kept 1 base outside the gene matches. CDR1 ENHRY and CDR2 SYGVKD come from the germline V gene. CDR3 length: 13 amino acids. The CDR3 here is CAIRGQGANEQFF. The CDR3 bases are TGTGCCATCAGGGGACAGGGGGCGAATGAGCAGTTCTTC.

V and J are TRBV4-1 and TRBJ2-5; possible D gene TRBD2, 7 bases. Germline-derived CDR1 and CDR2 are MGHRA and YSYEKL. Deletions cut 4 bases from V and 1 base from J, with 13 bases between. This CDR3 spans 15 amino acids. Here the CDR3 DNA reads TGCGCCAGCAGCCGTATTGGGGGGGCCCAAGAGACCCAGTACTTC. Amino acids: CASSRIGGAQETQYF.

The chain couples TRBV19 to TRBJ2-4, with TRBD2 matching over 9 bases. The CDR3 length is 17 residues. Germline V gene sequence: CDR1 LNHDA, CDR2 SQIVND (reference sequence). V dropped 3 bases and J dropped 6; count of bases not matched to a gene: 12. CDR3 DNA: TGTGCCAGTAGTATCTTCGCGGGAGGGGAAGGGGCAAACATTCAGTACTTC. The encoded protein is CASSIFAGGEGANIQYF. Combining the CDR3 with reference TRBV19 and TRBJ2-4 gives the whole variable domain DGGITQSPKYLFRKEGQNVTLSCEQNLNHDAMYWYRQDPGQGLRLIYYSQIVNDFQKGDIAEGYSVSREKKESFPLTVTSAQKNPTAFYLCASSIFAGGEGANIQYFGAGTRLSVL.

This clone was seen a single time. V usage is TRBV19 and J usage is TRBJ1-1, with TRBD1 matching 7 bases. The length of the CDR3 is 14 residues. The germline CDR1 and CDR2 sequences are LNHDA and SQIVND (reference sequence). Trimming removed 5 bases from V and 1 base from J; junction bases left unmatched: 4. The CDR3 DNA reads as TGTGCCAGTAGTTCAGGGGGTTGGAACACTGAAGCTTTCTTT. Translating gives CASSSGGWNTEAFF. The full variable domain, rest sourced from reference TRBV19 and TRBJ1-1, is DGGITQSPKYLFRKEGQNVTLSCEQNLNHDAMYWYRQDPGQGLRLIYYSQIVNDFQKGDIAEGYSVSREKKESFPLTVTSAQKNPTAFYLCASSSGGWNTEAFFGQGTRLTVV.

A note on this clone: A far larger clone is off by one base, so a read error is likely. The CDR3 sequence is CASRPHRVNIEAFF. As DNA, the CDR3 is TGTGCCAGTAGGCCGCACAGGGTGAACATTGAAGCTTTCTTT. This sequence joins TRBV19 and TRBJ1-1, with D possibly matching TRBD1 (6 bases). The CDR3 has 14 residues. CDR1 and CDR2 from the germline V gene are LNHDA and SQIVND (reference sequence).

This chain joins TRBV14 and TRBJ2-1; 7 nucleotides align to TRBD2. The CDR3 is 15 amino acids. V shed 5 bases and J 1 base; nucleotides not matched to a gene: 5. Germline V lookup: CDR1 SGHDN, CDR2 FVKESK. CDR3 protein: CASSRAGASYNEQFF. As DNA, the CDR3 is TGTGCCAGCAGCAGGGCGGGAGCTTCCTACAATGAGCAGTTCTTC.

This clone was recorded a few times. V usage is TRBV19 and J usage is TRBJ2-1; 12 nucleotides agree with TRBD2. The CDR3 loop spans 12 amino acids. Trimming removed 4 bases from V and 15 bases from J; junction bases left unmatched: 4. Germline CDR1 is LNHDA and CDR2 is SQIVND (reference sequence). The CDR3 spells CASSRLAGDRFF. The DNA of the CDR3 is TGTGCCAGTAGTAGACTAGCGGGAGATCGGTTCTTC.

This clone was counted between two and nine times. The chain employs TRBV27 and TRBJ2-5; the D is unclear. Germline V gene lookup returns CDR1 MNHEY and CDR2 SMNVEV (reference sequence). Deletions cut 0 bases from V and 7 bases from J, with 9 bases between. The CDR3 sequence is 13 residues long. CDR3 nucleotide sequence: TGTGCCAGCAGTTTATCGGGCGCTGGGACCCAGTACTTC. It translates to CASSLSGAGTQYF.

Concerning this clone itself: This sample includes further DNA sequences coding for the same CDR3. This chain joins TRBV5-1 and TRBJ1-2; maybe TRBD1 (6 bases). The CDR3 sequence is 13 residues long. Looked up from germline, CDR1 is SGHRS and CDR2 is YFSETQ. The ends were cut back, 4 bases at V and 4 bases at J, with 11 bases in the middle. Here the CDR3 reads CASSIQGGYGYTF. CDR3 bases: TGCGCCAGCAGCATACAGGGTGGCTATGGCTACACCTTC.

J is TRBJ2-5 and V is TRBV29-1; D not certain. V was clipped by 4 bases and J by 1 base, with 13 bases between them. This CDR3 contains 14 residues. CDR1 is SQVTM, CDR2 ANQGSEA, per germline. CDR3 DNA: TGCAGCGTTGTTCTGCCAGCAGTCCAAGAGACCCAGTACTTC. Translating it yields CSVVLPAVQETQYF.

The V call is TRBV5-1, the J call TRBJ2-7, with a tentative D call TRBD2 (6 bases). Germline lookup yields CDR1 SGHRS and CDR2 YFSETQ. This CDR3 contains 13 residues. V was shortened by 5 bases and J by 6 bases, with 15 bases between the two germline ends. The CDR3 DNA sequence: TGCGCCAGCAGGACGGCAGGAGGGGCCGAGCAGTACTTC. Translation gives CASRTAGGAEQYF. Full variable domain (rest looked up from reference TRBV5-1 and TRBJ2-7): KAGVTQTPRYLIKTRGQQVTLSCSPISGHRSVSWYQQTPGQGLQFLFEYFSETQRNKGNFPGRFSGRQFSNSRSEMNVSTLELGDSALYLCASRTAGGAEQYFGPGTRLTVT.

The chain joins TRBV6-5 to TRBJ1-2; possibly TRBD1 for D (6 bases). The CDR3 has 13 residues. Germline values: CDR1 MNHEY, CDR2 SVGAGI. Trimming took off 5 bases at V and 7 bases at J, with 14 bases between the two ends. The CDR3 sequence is CASSEQGGGGYTF. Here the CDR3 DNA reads TGTGCCAGCAGTGAACAGGGAGGAGGTGGCTACACCTTC.